Below, one TCR beta chain is given with its context. Its antigen is as yet unknown. The data were taken from a study of regulatory T cells in long-lasting Graves disease. Study background: Treatment with antithyroid drugs for over 5 years, together with positive TSH receptor antibodies, meant persistent Graves' disease.

Germline CDR1 is ENHRY and CDR2 is SYGVKD. V was cut by 0 bases and J by 0 bases, with 12 bases left in between. CDR3 length: 18 residues. Assembly of TCR beta libraries relied on iRepertoire HTBI primers together with Arm-PCR of CDR3 regions. Per the authors' pipeline: The study identified 50 to 70 TRBV and 13 to 15 TRBJ segments across samples. Using its own MiXCR run on the multiplex PCR reads, TCRdb lists one record per CDR3 protein. The authors' filters were not applied to this entry. The repertoire consists of around 460,000 distinct CDR3 sequences, with less than 25% occurring once and the leading ten covering around 13%. Study-level points and caveats: Preferential use of TRBV28, TRBJ1-2 and TRBJ2-5 was seen in persistent disease.

The sample's time point: persistent/refractory GD, antithyroid drugs over 5 years with positive TRAb. The TCR library used RNA extracted from PBMCs. V and J are TRBV10-3 and TRBJ2-6, with D maybe TRBD1 (6 bases). This TCR was recovered from a female donor with Graves disease. Sequences were derived from peripheral blood mononuclear cells (PBMCs), sampled when the disease was refractory, from a patient treated with antithyroid drugs. The CDR3 sequence is CAISESRDTGSGANVLTF. The CDR3 DNA is TGTGCCATCAGTGAGTCCAGGGACACCGGCTCTGGGGCCAACGTCCTGACTTTC.